The rows below give T cell receptor beta chains drawn from one sample of a study of Ad26.COV2.S vaccination and SARS-CoV-2 variants. TCRdb keeps only in-frame clones here, not all; method: immunoSEQ multiplex PCR. This table has 300,000 to 350,000 clones, 75% to 90% appearing once. The material sequenced was peripheral blood, taken in a trial of Ad26.COV2.S vaccine versus placebo. All receptors come from a person between 18 and 65 years old who received the Ad26.COV2.S COVID-19 vaccine or a placebo. The CDR3 runs from the conserved cysteine through the conserved F or W. A D gene is named only where the DNA matches it firmly. Clone size is not always given. Where it is, it says once, few, many or a class for expanded clones.

cdr3_length: 12; clone_size: once; d_call: -; v_call: TRBV12-5; j_call: TRBJ1-1; cdr3_aa: CASGLGWTEAFF; cdr3_nt: TGTGCTAGTGGCTTGGGATGGACTGAAGCTTTCTTT
cdr3_length: 15; clone_size: -; d_call: -; v_call: TRBV28; j_call: TRBJ2-3; cdr3_aa: CASSLYQGGTDTQYF; cdr3_nt: TGTGCCAGCAGTTTATACCAGGGCGGGACAGATACGCAGTATTTT
cdr3_length: 14; clone_size: -; d_call: TRBD1; v_call: TRBV18; j_call: TRBJ1-2; cdr3_aa: CASSQTGTGNGYTF; cdr3_nt: TGTGCCAGCTCACAAACCGGGACAGGGAATGGCTACACCTTC
cdr3_length: 11; clone_size: -; d_call: -; v_call: TRBV12-5; j_call: TRBJ1-5; cdr3_aa: CASANGEPQHF; cdr3_nt: TGTGCTAGTGCAAACGGGGAGCCCCAGCATTTT
cdr3_length: 16; clone_size: -; d_call: -; v_call: TRBV13; j_call: TRBJ2-6; cdr3_aa: CASSLKDLRGANVLTF; cdr3_nt: TGTGCCAGCAGCCTAAAGGACCTGCGGGGGGCCAACGTCCTGACTTTC
cdr3_length: 14; clone_size: few; d_call: -; v_call: TRBV7-9; j_call: TRBJ1-5; cdr3_aa: CASSLRGSNQPQHF; cdr3_nt: TGTGCCAGCAGCTTACGGGGTAGCAATCAGCCCCAGCATTTT
cdr3_length: 15; clone_size: -; d_call: TRBD1; v_call: TRBV5-8; j_call: TRBJ1-5; cdr3_aa: CASSLQGVSNQPQHF; cdr3_nt: TGTGCCAGCAGCTTACAGGGGGTAAGCAATCAGCCCCAGCATTTT
cdr3_length: 15; clone_size: -; d_call: -; v_call: TRBV11-2; j_call: TRBJ2-1; cdr3_aa: CASTEGIRGSDEQFF; cdr3_nt: TGTGCCAGCACCGAAGGCATTAGGGGGAGCGATGAGCAGTTCTTC
cdr3_length: 16; clone_size: -; d_call: -; v_call: TRBV11-2; j_call: TRBJ2-4; cdr3_aa: CASSSRQTLAKNIQYF; cdr3_nt: TGTGCCAGCAGCTCTCGACAGACGCTAGCCAAAAACATTCAGTACTTC
cdr3_length: 16; clone_size: -; d_call: -; v_call: TRBV7-9; j_call: TRBJ2-2; cdr3_aa: CASSFPGAANTGELFF; cdr3_nt: TGTGCCAGCAGCTTCCCGGGGGCCGCGAACACCGGGGAGCTGTTTTTT
cdr3_length: 12; clone_size: once; d_call: -; v_call: TRBV5-4; j_call: TRBJ2-2; cdr3_aa: CASSWTPGELFF; cdr3_nt: TGTGCCAGCAGCTGGACTCCCGGGGAGCTGTTTTTT
cdr3_length: 14; clone_size: -; d_call: -; v_call: TRBV18; j_call: TRBJ1-6; cdr3_aa: CASSPTAYNSPLHF; cdr3_nt: TGTGCCAGCTCACCGACCGCGTATAATTCACCCCTCCACTTT
cdr3_length: 17; clone_size: -; d_call: TRBD2; v_call: TRBV7-8; j_call: TRBJ2-1; cdr3_aa: CASSPIAGGYSYNEQFF; cdr3_nt: TGTGCCAGCAGCCCAATAGCGGGGGGGTACTCCTACAATGAGCAGTTCTTC
cdr3_length: 12; clone_size: -; d_call: -; v_call: TRBV12-3/TRBV12-4; j_call: TRBJ2-5; cdr3_aa: CASSQVQETQYF; cdr3_nt: TGTGCCAGCAGCCAAGTTCAAGAGACCCAGTACTTC
cdr3_length: 14; clone_size: -; d_call: -; v_call: TRBV9; j_call: TRBJ2-3; cdr3_aa: CASSPWTVTDTQYF; cdr3_nt: TGTGCCAGCAGCCCTTGGACAGTGACAGATACGCAGTATTTT
cdr3_length: 16; clone_size: -; d_call: -; v_call: TRBV4-3; j_call: TRBJ1-2; cdr3_aa: CASSQDLTSENSGYTF; cdr3_nt: TGCGCCAGCAGCCAAGATCTAACATCGGAGAATAGTGGCTACACCTTC
cdr3_length: 14; clone_size: once; d_call: -; v_call: TRBV6-5; j_call: TRBJ2-1; cdr3_aa: CASRAGRGYNEQFF; cdr3_nt: TGTGCCAGCAGGGCAGGGAGGGGGTACAATGAGCAGTTCTTC
cdr3_length: 14; clone_size: -; d_call: -; v_call: TRBV6-2/TRBV6-3; j_call: TRBJ1-5; cdr3_aa: CASSGFGGNQPQHF; cdr3_nt: TGTGCCAGCAGTGGGTTCGGGGGCAATCAGCCCCAGCATTTT
cdr3_length: 14; clone_size: -; d_call: -; v_call: TRBV4-1; j_call: TRBJ1-2; cdr3_aa: CASSQATGLGGYTF; cdr3_nt: TGCGCCAGCAGCCAAGCTACAGGCCTGGGTGGCTACACCTTC
cdr3_length: 19; clone_size: -; d_call: TRBD2; v_call: TRBV19; j_call: TRBJ2-1; cdr3_aa: CASSIHLAGGLFLAGEQFF; cdr3_nt: TGTGCCAGTAGTATACATCTAGCGGGAGGTCTTTTTCTGGCCGGTGAGCAGTTCTTC
cdr3_length: 12; clone_size: -; d_call: -; v_call: TRBV29-1; j_call: TRBJ1-1; cdr3_aa: CSVLGENTEAFF; cdr3_nt: TGCAGCGTTTTGGGGGAGAACACTGAAGCTTTCTTT
cdr3_length: 17; clone_size: -; d_call: TRBD2; v_call: TRBV27; j_call: TRBJ2-1; cdr3_aa: CASSLTGLPTMFNEQFF; cdr3_nt: TGTGCCAGCAGTTTAACGGGACTACCCACAATGTTTAATGAGCAGTTCTTC
cdr3_length: 18; clone_size: -; d_call: -; v_call: TRBV19; j_call: TRBJ1-3; cdr3_aa: CASSMPPGGAGAGNTIYF; cdr3_nt: TGTGCCAGTAGTATGCCCCCCGGGGGGGCAGGGGCTGGAAACACCATATATTTT
cdr3_length: 15; clone_size: -; d_call: -; v_call: TRBV9; j_call: TRBJ2-3; cdr3_aa: CASSVSPGSTDTQYF; cdr3_nt: TGTGCCAGCAGCGTATCCCCGGGATCCACAGATACGCAGTATTTT
cdr3_length: 16; clone_size: -; d_call: TRBD1; v_call: TRBV6-2/TRBV6-3; j_call: TRBJ2-6; cdr3_aa: CASSFQGAPGANVLTF; cdr3_nt: TGTGCCAGCAGTTTTCAGGGGGCGCCTGGGGCCAACGTCCTGACTTTC
cdr3_length: 11; clone_size: -; d_call: -; v_call: TRBV3-1/TRBV3-2; j_call: TRBJ2-7; cdr3_aa: CASSRGYEQYF; cdr3_nt: TGTGCCAGCAGCAGGGGTTACGAGCAGTACTTC
cdr3_length: 16; clone_size: medium-sized; d_call: TRBD2; v_call: TRBV4-3; j_call: TRBJ2-1; cdr3_aa: CASSQEIAGGGNEQFF; cdr3_nt: TGCGCCAGCAGCCAAGAAATAGCGGGGGGCGGGAATGAGCAGTTCTTC
cdr3_length: 11; clone_size: -; d_call: -; v_call: TRBV24-1; j_call: TRBJ2-3; cdr3_aa: CATSAMNTQYF; cdr3_nt: TGTGCCACCAGTGCTATGAATACGCAGTATTTT
cdr3_length: 14; clone_size: -; d_call: -; v_call: TRBV6-2/TRBV6-3; j_call: TRBJ2-5; cdr3_aa: CASTPIISLETQYF; cdr3_nt: TGTGCCAGCACCCCTATAATTAGCCTTGAGACCCAGTACTTC
cdr3_length: 11; clone_size: -; d_call: -; v_call: TRBV29-1; j_call: TRBJ1-2; cdr3_aa: CSVVQRGGYTF; cdr3_nt: TGCAGCGTCGTTCAGAGAGGGGGCTACACCTTC
cdr3_length: 14; clone_size: -; d_call: -; v_call: TRBV19; j_call: TRBJ1-2; cdr3_aa: CASSIGTKNYGYTF; cdr3_nt: TGTGCCAGTAGTATCGGGACAAAGAACTATGGCTACACCTTC
cdr3_length: 16; clone_size: few; d_call: TRBD1; v_call: TRBV7-8; j_call: TRBJ1-6; cdr3_aa: CASSPSGGQGNSPLHF; cdr3_nt: TGTGCCAGCAGCCCGAGCGGTGGACAGGGAAATTCACCCCTCCACTTT
cdr3_length: 12; clone_size: -; d_call: -; v_call: TRBV6-1; j_call: TRBJ1-1; cdr3_aa: CASSEVFNEAFF; cdr3_nt: TGTGCCAGCAGTGAAGTGTTTAATGAAGCTTTCTTT
cdr3_length: 11; clone_size: -; d_call: -; v_call: TRBV4-1; j_call: TRBJ2-3; cdr3_aa: CASSLTDTQYF; cdr3_nt: TGCGCCAGCAGCCTCACAGATACGCAGTATTTT
cdr3_length: 16; clone_size: -; d_call: TRBD1; v_call: TRBV29-1; j_call: TRBJ1-1; cdr3_aa: CSAPDRGHFTYTEAFF; cdr3_nt: TGCAGCGCCCCGGACAGGGGGCATTTTACGTACACTGAAGCTTTCTTT
cdr3_length: 17; clone_size: -; d_call: TRBD2; v_call: TRBV5-6; j_call: TRBJ2-5; cdr3_aa: CASSLVLAGAGRETQYF; cdr3_nt: TGTGCCAGCAGCTTGGTTCTAGCGGGGGCTGGGCGGGAGACCCAGTACTTC
cdr3_length: 15; clone_size: -; d_call: -; v_call: TRBV13; j_call: TRBJ2-7; cdr3_aa: CASSLGLGAAYEQYF; cdr3_nt: TGTGCCAGCAGCTTAGGGTTGGGCGCGGCCTACGAGCAGTACTTC
cdr3_length: 15; clone_size: once; d_call: -; v_call: TRBV12-5; j_call: TRBJ2-1; cdr3_aa: CASGLEDLSYNEQFF; cdr3_nt: TGTGCTAGTGGTTTGGAGGACCTTAGTTACAATGAGCAGTTCTTC
cdr3_length: 12; clone_size: -; d_call: -; v_call: TRBV3-1/TRBV3-2; j_call: TRBJ2-7; cdr3_aa: CASSQRGYEQYF; cdr3_nt: TGTGCCAGCAGCCAGCGGGGCTACGAGCAGTACTTC
cdr3_length: 14; clone_size: -; d_call: -; v_call: TRBV5-6; j_call: TRBJ1-2; cdr3_aa: CASSLLTENYGYTF; cdr3_nt: TGTGCCAGCAGCTTGCTGACAGAGAACTATGGCTACACCTTC
cdr3_length: 16; clone_size: -; d_call: -; v_call: TRBV15; j_call: TRBJ1-5; cdr3_aa: CATSRDGYPSNQPQHF; cdr3_nt: TGTGCCACCAGCAGAGACGGTTATCCTAGCAATCAGCCCCAGCATTTT
cdr3_length: 15; clone_size: -; d_call: -; v_call: TRBV7-2; j_call: TRBJ2-7; cdr3_aa: CASSWSLRHSYEQYF; cdr3_nt: TGTGCCAGCAGCTGGTCTTTACGCCACTCCTACGAGCAGTACTTC
cdr3_length: 14; clone_size: -; d_call: -; v_call: TRBV19; j_call: TRBJ2-5; cdr3_aa: CASSIWGDGETQYF; cdr3_nt: TGTGCCAGTAGTATTTGGGGGGATGGCGAGACCCAGTACTTC
cdr3_length: 16; clone_size: -; d_call: TRBD1; v_call: TRBV19; j_call: TRBJ1-5; cdr3_aa: CASSISTGGSNQPQHF; cdr3_nt: TGTGCCAGTAGTATATCGACAGGGGGCTCCAATCAGCCCCAGCATTTT
cdr3_length: 14; clone_size: -; d_call: TRBD1; v_call: TRBV7-9; j_call: TRBJ2-5; cdr3_aa: CATGGQGVRETQYF; cdr3_nt: TGTGCCACCGGAGGACAGGGGGTCCGGGAGACCCAGTACTTC
cdr3_length: 13; clone_size: -; d_call: -; v_call: TRBV6-5; j_call: TRBJ1-5; cdr3_aa: CASKEAVNQPQHF; cdr3_nt: TGTGCCAGCAAGGAGGCGGTCAATCAGCCCCAGCATTTT
cdr3_length: 13; clone_size: -; d_call: TRBD1; v_call: TRBV12-3/TRBV12-4; j_call: TRBJ2-1; cdr3_aa: CASSSTGGDEQFF; cdr3_nt: TGTGCCAGCAGTTCTACAGGGGGCGATGAGCAGTTCTTC
cdr3_length: 17; clone_size: -; d_call: TRBD2; v_call: TRBV19; j_call: TRBJ2-5; cdr3_aa: CASSPLRLAGGGETQYF; cdr3_nt: TGTGCCAGTAGTCCGCTCCGACTAGCGGGGGGTGGAGAGACCCAGTACTTC
cdr3_length: 15; clone_size: few; d_call: TRBD1; v_call: TRBV6-5; j_call: TRBJ1-5; cdr3_aa: CASSSQTGGNQPQHF; cdr3_nt: TGTGCCAGCAGTTCCCAGACAGGGGGCAATCAGCCCCAGCATTTT